A single sample is the source of the 13 T cell receptor beta chains below, sequenced in a study of T cell repertoires in cytomegalovirus infection. TCRdb passed the reads through MiXCR, listing each CDR3 protein once. The sample holds about 100,000 distinct CDR3 sequences, about a quarter seen once. Sequenced sample: CD8+ T cells from PBMCs. The origin of the receptors is a human donor in good health (CMV status not recorded). Some clones in this sample may be carry-over from other donors' samples.

This sequence joins TRBV9 and TRBJ2-5, with unresolved D. V shed 2 bases and J shed 4 bases, with 15 bases lying between them. This CDR3 region has 15 residues. CDR1 and CDR2 (germline): SGDLS, YYNGEE. The CDR3 loop reads CASSVYGSDLETQYF. The CDR3 DNA sequence: TGTGCCAGCAGCGTTTACGGTTCCGATCTAGAGACCCAGTACTTC. Full variable domain (remainder filled in from reference TRBV9 and TRBJ2-5): DSGVTQTPKHLITATGQRVTLRCSPRSGDLSVYWYQQSLDQGLQFLIQYYNGEERAKGNILERFSAQQFPDLHSELNLSSLELGDSALYFCASSVYGSDLETQYFGPGTRLLVL.

This clonotype was seen only a few times. The gene calls are TRBV20-1 and TRBJ1-2; the match to TRBD1 covers 8 bases. Germline lookup yields CDR1 DFQATT and CDR2 SNEGSKA (reference sequence). After removal of 6 bases from V and 3 bases from J, the junction contained 9 bases not matched to a gene. The CDR3 length is 14 residues. The chain's CDR3 is CSAPPRGRDYGYTF. CDR3 nucleotides: TGCAGTGCCCCCCCCAGGGGGCGCGACTATGGCTACACCTTC.

This clonotype has more than one count but fewer than ten. This chain uses TRBV28 with TRBJ2-2, with unresolved D. V lost 3 bases to trimming and J lost 6 bases, with 5 bases between them. The CDR3 runs to 12 residues. The germline V gene encodes CDR1 MDHEN and CDR2 SYDVKM. The CDR3, as DNA: TGTGCCAGCAGTTTGGTCTCCGGGGAGCTGTTTTTT. Protein: CASSLVSGELFF.

J is TRBJ2-3 and V is TRBV28; 7 bases line up with TRBD1. V was clipped by 8 bases and J by 3 bases; unmatched bases: 11. Germline assignment: CDR1 MDHEN and CDR2 SYDVKM. This CDR3 has 15 amino acids. The DNA for the CDR3 is TGTGCCAGCGGGCCTTACAGGGGAAGGACAGATACGCAGTATTTT. Protein: CASGPYRGRTDTQYF.

The rearrangement links TRBV20-1 to TRBJ2-2; the D gene is possibly TRBD2 (6 bases). Trimming cost V 2 bases and J 2 bases, with 12 bases left between them. CDR1 and CDR2 (germline): DFQATT, SNEGSKA (reference sequence). The CDR3 runs 15 residues. CDR3 loop: CSARSAGTNTGELFF. CDR3 bases: TGCAGTGCTAGAAGCGCAGGGACTAACACCGGGGAGCTGTTTTTT.

As regards this clonotype: Given a much more abundant clone one base away, this may be a read error. V gene TRBV2 combines with J gene TRBJ1-1; weak D call: TRBD1 (6 bases). The V end lost 8 bases, the J end lost 9 bases, and 19 bases lay between the germline ends. This CDR3 spans 13 amino acids. Germline CDR1 is SNHLY and CDR2 is FYNNEI. The CDR3 here is CASSEGGLTQAFF. The CDR3 DNA follows: TGTGCCAGCTCGGAGGGGGGATTGACTCAAGCTTTCTTT.

The sample holds a few counts of this clonotype. The chain employs TRBV4-3 and TRBJ2-1; TRBD2 aligns across 8 bases. CDR1 and CDR2 (germline): LGHNA, YSLEER. Losses at the gene ends were 0 bases for V and 4 bases for J; bases not matched to a gene: 5. The length of the CDR3 is 16 residues. The CDR3 sequence: CASSQEAGGGYNEQFF. The CDR3 DNA reads as TGCGCCAGCAGCCAAGAGGCGGGGGGAGGATACAATGAGCAGTTCTTC.

This clonotype was detected many times. The chain has TRBV11-2 and TRBJ2-4; no clear D. This CDR3 has 17 residues. Between the trimmed V and J ends, which lost 4 bases and 1 base, there was a span of 17 bases. Per germline, CDR1 SGHAT and CDR2 FQNNGV. The CDR3, as DNA: TGTGCCAGCAGCTATAAACCGGGCACTGACGCCAAAAACATTCAGTACTTC. Translation: CASSYKPGTDAKNIQYF.

This clonotype was observed a few times. The chain has TRBV4-2 and TRBJ1-5, with a weak D call TRBD1 (6 bases). Per germline, CDR1 LGHNA and CDR2 YNFKEQ. V lost 0 bases, J lost 7 bases, and 13 bases lay in between. This CDR3 contains 15 residues. CDR3: CASSQEGASRQPQHF. The DNA of the CDR3 is TGTGCCAGCAGCCAAGAGGGGGCTTCAAGACAGCCCCAGCATTTT.

The sample holds a few counts of this clonotype. This chain links TRBV20-1 with TRBJ2-2, with a possible D match to TRBD1 (5 bases). Germline CDR1 is DFQATT and CDR2 is SNEGSKA (reference sequence). V lost 6 bases and J lost 6, with 8 bases in between. The CDR3 loop spans 11 amino acids. For the CDR3, the DNA is TGCAGTGCGCAGGGTGCCGGGGAGCTGTTTTTT. Translation gives CSAQGAGELFF.

The chain's CDR3 is CASSIAGASYNEQFF. The CDR3 DNA sequence: TGTGCCAGTAGTATAGCAGGGGCCTCCTACAATGAGCAGTTCTTC. V is TRBV19 and J is TRBJ2-1, with a tentative D call TRBD1 (6 bases). The CDR3 has 15 residues. CDR1 is LNHDA, CDR2 SQIVND, per germline (reference sequence). V was shortened by 1 base and J by 0 bases, with 7 bases between the two germline ends.

This chain connects TRBV14 to TRBJ2-2; D remains unclear. CDR3 length equals 15 residues. Germline assignment: CDR1 SGHDN and CDR2 FVKESK. V was pared by 1 base and J by 3 bases, with 9 bases between. The CDR3 loop is CASSQVVGHTGELFF. DNA for the CDR3: TGTGCCAGCAGCCAAGTTGTGGGTCACACCGGGGAGCTGTTTTTT.

This clonotype was observed a few times. The V and J genes are TRBV24-1 and TRBJ2-1; no definite D call. V lost 3 bases, J lost 15 bases, and 11 bases lay in between. Germline loops: CDR1 KGHDR, CDR2 SFDVKD. The CDR3 is made up of 11 amino acids. Here the CDR3 DNA reads TGTGCCACCAGTGATCGCACAGATTGGTTCTTC. Protein sequence: CATSDRTDWFF.